The rows below give T cell receptor beta chains drawn from one sample of a study of neoadjuvant anti-PD-1 for oral cavity cancer. This table comes from immunoSEQ multiplex PCR, and its TCRdb copy is limited to in-frame clones, with some not included. The data contain roughly 7,000 clones, about 80% of them singletons. Sequencing used PBMCs, obtained before nivolumab (anti-PD-1) treatment. The receptors come from a person aged 40 to 85 with oral cavity squamous cell carcinoma. CDR3s include the opening cysteine and the closing phenylalanine or tryptophan. The order of the fields is D gene, J gene, clone size, V gene, CDR3 DNA, CDR3 protein. A D gene is named only where the DNA matches it firmly. Clone size is not always given. Where it is, it says once, few, many or a class for expanded clones.

d_call: -
j_call: TRBJ1-1
clone_size: -
v_call: TRBV5-8
cdr3_nt: TGTGCCAGCAGCCTCACAGACGGACTCGTGATGGAAGCTTTCTTT
cdr3_aa: CASSLTDGLVMEAFF

d_call: -
j_call: TRBJ1-6
clone_size: -
v_call: TRBV5-6
cdr3_nt: TGTGCCAGCAGCCGGGAAGCTAGTTCACCCCTCCACTTT
cdr3_aa: CASSREASSPLHF

d_call: -
j_call: TRBJ2-7
clone_size: once
v_call: TRBV10-3
cdr3_nt: TGTGCCATCTCAGGTGGACAGTCCTACGAGCAGTACTTC
cdr3_aa: CAISGGQSYEQYF

d_call: TRBD1
j_call: TRBJ2-7
clone_size: -
v_call: TRBV19
cdr3_nt: TGTGCCAGTACCCCGGGACAGGGGATATACGAGCAGTACTTC
cdr3_aa: CASTPGQGIYEQYF

d_call: -
j_call: TRBJ2-7
clone_size: -
v_call: TRBV19
cdr3_nt: TGTGCCAGTAGTTTGTTTGGGCTCAACGAGCAGTACTTC
cdr3_aa: CASSLFGLNEQYF

d_call: TRBD2
j_call: TRBJ2-3
clone_size: -
v_call: TRBV9
cdr3_nt: TGTGCCAGCAGCGCTCGGACTAGCGGGGGGCGCACAGATACGCAGTATTTT
cdr3_aa: CASSARTSGGRTDTQYF

d_call: TRBD1
j_call: TRBJ2-2
clone_size: -
v_call: TRBV6-5
cdr3_nt: TGTGCCAGCAGGCCCGGGACAGGGGTGACCGGGGAGCTGTTTTTT
cdr3_aa: CASRPGTGVTGELFF

d_call: TRBD1
j_call: TRBJ1-2
clone_size: -
v_call: TRBV7-9
cdr3_nt: TGTGCCAGCTACAGCTACCCTGCCGCAGGGGGCCATACTAACTATGGCTACACCTTC
cdr3_aa: CASYSYPAAGGHTNYGYTF

d_call: -
j_call: TRBJ2-7
clone_size: -
v_call: TRBV7-9
cdr3_nt: TGTGCCAGCAGCACCCAAGAAATCCTACGATGGCAGTACTTC
cdr3_aa: CASSTQEILRWQYF

d_call: TRBD1
j_call: TRBJ1-1
clone_size: few
v_call: TRBV5-4
cdr3_nt: TGTGCCAGCAGCTATACACAGGGGGCGAGTGGCACTGAAGCTTTCTTT
cdr3_aa: CASSYTQGASGTEAFF

d_call: -
j_call: TRBJ2-5
clone_size: -
v_call: TRBV7-8
cdr3_nt: TGTGCCAGCAGCTTAGCGCAGGCCGGAGGGACCCAGTACTTC
cdr3_aa: CASSLAQAGGTQYF

d_call: -
j_call: TRBJ1-5
clone_size: -
v_call: TRBV2
cdr3_nt: TGTGCCAAGCCCCCCCTGGCCTATAGCAATCAGCCCCAGCATTTT
cdr3_aa: CAKPPLAYSNQPQHF

d_call: -
j_call: TRBJ2-1
clone_size: -
v_call: TRBV2
cdr3_nt: TGTGCCAGCAGTGAAATTTTCGGGGGCGCCAGGCTCTTC
cdr3_aa: CASSEIFGGARLF

d_call: -
j_call: TRBJ1-5
clone_size: few
v_call: TRBV7-9
cdr3_nt: TGTGCCACCCAGGTAGGCAATCAGCCCCAGCATTTT
cdr3_aa: CATQVGNQPQHF

d_call: -
j_call: TRBJ2-7
clone_size: -
v_call: TRBV4-3
cdr3_nt: TGCGCCAGCAGCTCGCGCCTCCCCCCCAGCTCCTACGAGCAGTACTTC
cdr3_aa: CASSSRLPPSSYEQYF

d_call: -
j_call: TRBJ1-1
clone_size: -
v_call: TRBV9
cdr3_nt: TGTGCCAGCCGAGCACCAGGACAGAACACTGAAGCTTTCTTT
cdr3_aa: CASRAPGQNTEAFF

d_call: TRBD1
j_call: TRBJ1-5
clone_size: -
v_call: TRBV18
cdr3_nt: TGTGCCAGCTCACCATCGACAGGGGGCAATCAGCCCCAGCATTTT
cdr3_aa: CASSPSTGGNQPQHF

d_call: TRBD2
j_call: TRBJ2-7
clone_size: -
v_call: TRBV4-1
cdr3_nt: TGCGCCAGCAGCCAGGGTAGCGGGTCCGCCTACGAGCAGTACTTC
cdr3_aa: CASSQGSGSAYEQYF

d_call: -
j_call: TRBJ1-3
clone_size: once
v_call: TRBV7-2
cdr3_nt: TGTGCCAGCAGGCCAGTTAATGCTGGAAACACCATATATTTT
cdr3_aa: CASRPVNAGNTIYF

d_call: -
j_call: TRBJ1-1
clone_size: -
v_call: TRBV5-4
cdr3_nt: TGTGCCAGCAGCTTGGACTATCAAATGAACACTGAAGCTTTCTTT
cdr3_aa: CASSLDYQMNTEAFF

d_call: -
j_call: TRBJ1-1
clone_size: -
v_call: TRBV4-3
cdr3_nt: TGCGCCAGCAGCCAAAGGGCGAACACTGAAGCTTTCTTT
cdr3_aa: CASSQRANTEAFF

d_call: -
j_call: TRBJ1-5
clone_size: -
v_call: TRBV5-1
cdr3_nt: TGCGCCAGCAGCCGGGACCAAAATCAGCCCCAGCATTTT
cdr3_aa: CASSRDQNQPQHF

d_call: -
j_call: TRBJ2-7
clone_size: -
v_call: TRBV9
cdr3_nt: TGTGCCAGCAGCGTAGATCCAAGTTCCTACGAGCAGTACTTC
cdr3_aa: CASSVDPSSYEQYF

d_call: -
j_call: TRBJ1-5
clone_size: -
v_call: TRBV2
cdr3_nt: TGTGCCAGCAGTGGGGTCGGAGGGGCCGGCAATCAGCCCCAGCATTTT
cdr3_aa: CASSGVGGAGNQPQHF

d_call: -
j_call: TRBJ1-1
clone_size: -
v_call: TRBV7-6
cdr3_nt: TGTGCCAGCAGCTTAGTAGGGGTGACGGGGACTGAAGCTTTCTTT
cdr3_aa: CASSLVGVTGTEAFF

d_call: TRBD1
j_call: TRBJ2-7
clone_size: -
v_call: TRBV7-9
cdr3_nt: TGTGCCAGCAGCCCGGGGACAGATTACGAGCAGTACTTC
cdr3_aa: CASSPGTDYEQYF

d_call: -
j_call: TRBJ1-1
clone_size: -
v_call: TRBV7-2
cdr3_nt: TGTGCCAGCAGCTTAGATGCGGGGGAGAACACTGAAGCTTTCTTT
cdr3_aa: CASSLDAGENTEAFF

d_call: -
j_call: TRBJ1-4
clone_size: -
v_call: TRBV7-9
cdr3_nt: TGTGCCAGCAGCTTAGGGTGGTCGAGGGATGAAAAACTGTTTTTT
cdr3_aa: CASSLGWSRDEKLFF

d_call: -
j_call: TRBJ1-2
clone_size: -
v_call: TRBV5-5
cdr3_nt: TGTGCCAGCAGCTTGGAGGTGCAGGGGCGCGGTGGCTACACCTTC
cdr3_aa: CASSLEVQGRGGYTF

d_call: -
j_call: TRBJ1-5
clone_size: -
v_call: TRBV5-6
cdr3_nt: TGTGCCAGCAGCCAGGGGAGGGATCAGCCCCAGCATTTT
cdr3_aa: CASSQGRDQPQHF

d_call: -
j_call: TRBJ2-1
clone_size: once
v_call: TRBV29-1
cdr3_nt: TGCAGCGTTGAAAGCCTGCGGGATGAGCAGTTCTTC
cdr3_aa: CSVESLRDEQFF

d_call: TRBD1
j_call: TRBJ2-7
clone_size: once
v_call: TRBV6-5
cdr3_nt: TGTGCCAGCAGTTATGCCGGGACAGGCGAGCAGTACTTC
cdr3_aa: CASSYAGTGEQYF

d_call: -
j_call: TRBJ1-5
clone_size: few
v_call: TRBV2
cdr3_nt: TGTGCCAGCAGTGAGGGAGGGGCGCAGGGGCAGCCCCAGCATTTT
cdr3_aa: CASSEGGAQGQPQHF

d_call: -
j_call: TRBJ1-1
clone_size: -
v_call: TRBV7-9
cdr3_nt: TGTGCCAGCAGCTTCCGGGCCAACACTGAAGCTTTCTTT
cdr3_aa: CASSFRANTEAFF

d_call: TRBD1
j_call: TRBJ1-5
clone_size: -
v_call: TRBV2
cdr3_nt: TGTGCCAGCAGTGTGGGACAGACTATTTCGCCCCAGCATTTT
cdr3_aa: CASSVGQTISPQHF

d_call: -
j_call: TRBJ2-7
clone_size: -
v_call: TRBV9
cdr3_nt: TGTGCCAGCAGCGTAGCCTCTGATTCCTACGAGCAGTACTTC
cdr3_aa: CASSVASDSYEQYF

d_call: TRBD2
j_call: TRBJ2-1
clone_size: -
v_call: TRBV7-3
cdr3_nt: TGTGCCAGCAGCTTCAGCGGGGGGTCTTACAATGAGCAGTTCTTC
cdr3_aa: CASSFSGGSYNEQFF

d_call: TRBD1
j_call: TRBJ1-6
clone_size: few
v_call: TRBV5-6
cdr3_nt: TGTGCCAGCAGCCTCTTTGACAGGGTGAATTCACCCCTCCACTTT
cdr3_aa: CASSLFDRVNSPLHF

d_call: -
j_call: TRBJ2-7
clone_size: -
v_call: TRBV2
cdr3_nt: TGTGCCAGCAGTGAGTCCCACCCCCCCTACGAGCAGTACTTC
cdr3_aa: CASSESHPPYEQYF

d_call: -
j_call: TRBJ1-1
clone_size: -
v_call: TRBV5-1
cdr3_nt: TGCGCCAGCAGCTTAACAGATTCTGAAGCTTTCTTT
cdr3_aa: CASSLTDSEAFF

d_call: -
j_call: TRBJ1-1
clone_size: -
v_call: TRBV6-5
cdr3_nt: TGTGCCAGCAGTTACCAGCCGACGGAAAGGAACACTGAAGCTTTCTTT
cdr3_aa: CASSYQPTERNTEAFF

d_call: -
j_call: TRBJ2-5
clone_size: few
v_call: TRBV12-1
cdr3_nt: TGTGCCAGCAGCTTACGCGCGGGGGGCTCTCAAGAGACCCAGTACTTC
cdr3_aa: CASSLRAGGSQETQYF

d_call: -
j_call: TRBJ1-1
clone_size: -
v_call: TRBV29-1
cdr3_nt: TGCAGCGCCCACGGGGGGGCGAGGGCTGAAGCTTTCTTT
cdr3_aa: CSAHGGARAEAFF

d_call: TRBD1
j_call: TRBJ2-1
clone_size: once
v_call: TRBV5-1
cdr3_nt: TGCGCCAGCAGCTTGGCAGGGGGCACGTACAATGAGCAGTTCTTC
cdr3_aa: CASSLAGGTYNEQFF

d_call: -
j_call: TRBJ2-4
clone_size: -
v_call: TRBV6-1
cdr3_nt: TGTGCCAGCAGTGAAGACCAACCCCCAGCCAAAAACATTCAGTACTTC
cdr3_aa: CASSEDQPPAKNIQYF

d_call: -
j_call: TRBJ2-5
clone_size: -
v_call: TRBV2
cdr3_nt: TGTGCCAGCACTCACCTCTGGGGATCCCAAGAGACCCAGTACTTC
cdr3_aa: CASTHLWGSQETQYF

d_call: -
j_call: TRBJ1-4
clone_size: -
v_call: TRBV5-6
cdr3_nt: TGTGCCAGCAGCTTGGCGCCAGGGAACGAAAAACTGTTTTTT
cdr3_aa: CASSLAPGNEKLFF

d_call: TRBD1
j_call: TRBJ1-1
clone_size: -
v_call: TRBV7-9
cdr3_nt: TGTGCCAGCAGCCTCAGCGGGGACAGGGCTACTGAAGCTTTCTTT
cdr3_aa: CASSLSGDRATEAFF

d_call: TRBD1
j_call: TRBJ1-1
clone_size: -
v_call: TRBV5-1
cdr3_nt: TGCGCCAGCAGCCCCTTTCCGGGACAGGGATGGTTAACTGAAGCTTTCTTT
cdr3_aa: CASSPFPGQGWLTEAFF

d_call: TRBD2
j_call: TRBJ2-7
clone_size: -
v_call: TRBV6-5
cdr3_nt: TGTGCCAGCAGTTCCGTAGGCGGGGGTTCCTACGAGCAGTACTTC
cdr3_aa: CASSSVGGGSYEQYF

d_call: -
j_call: TRBJ2-3
clone_size: -
v_call: TRBV5-1
cdr3_nt: TGCGCCAGCTTTGACGGATCTAGCACAGATACGCAGTATTTT
cdr3_aa: CASFDGSSTDTQYF